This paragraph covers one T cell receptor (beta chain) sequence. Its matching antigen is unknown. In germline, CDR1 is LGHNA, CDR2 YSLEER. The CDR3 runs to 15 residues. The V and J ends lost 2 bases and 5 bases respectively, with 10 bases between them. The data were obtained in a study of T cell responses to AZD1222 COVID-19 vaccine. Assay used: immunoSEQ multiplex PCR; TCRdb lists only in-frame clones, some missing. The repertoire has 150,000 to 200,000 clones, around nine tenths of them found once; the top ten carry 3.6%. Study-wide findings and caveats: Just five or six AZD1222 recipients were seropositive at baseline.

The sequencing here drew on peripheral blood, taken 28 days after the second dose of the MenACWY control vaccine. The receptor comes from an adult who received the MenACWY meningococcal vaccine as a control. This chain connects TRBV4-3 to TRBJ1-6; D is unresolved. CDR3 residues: CASSQKIDHNSPLHF. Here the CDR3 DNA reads TGCGCCAGCAGCCAAAAAATAGATCATAATTCACCCCTCCACTTT.